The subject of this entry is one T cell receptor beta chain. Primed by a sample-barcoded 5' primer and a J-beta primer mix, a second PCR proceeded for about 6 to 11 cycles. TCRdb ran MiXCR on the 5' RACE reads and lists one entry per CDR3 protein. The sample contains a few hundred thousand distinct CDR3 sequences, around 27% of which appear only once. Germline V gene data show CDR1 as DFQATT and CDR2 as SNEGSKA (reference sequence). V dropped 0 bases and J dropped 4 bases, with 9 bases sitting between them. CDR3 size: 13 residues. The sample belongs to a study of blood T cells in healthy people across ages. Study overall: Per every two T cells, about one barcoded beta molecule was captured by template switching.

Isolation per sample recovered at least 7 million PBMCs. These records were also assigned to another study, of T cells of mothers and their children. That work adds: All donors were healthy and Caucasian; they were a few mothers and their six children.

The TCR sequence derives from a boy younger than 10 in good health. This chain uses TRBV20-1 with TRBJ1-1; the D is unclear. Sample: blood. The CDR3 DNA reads TGCAGTGCTAGAGATCCAGGTAGCACTGAAGCTTTCTTT. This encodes CSARDPGSTEAFF.